Below, one TCR beta chain is given with its context. What it binds is unknown. The data belong to a study of cytomegalovirus exposure and HLA in healthy donors. General observations from the study: Rare sequences made up most TCRs, while some public TCRs were found in many donors.

This CDR3 is 15 amino acids long. The germline V gene has CDR1 MGHDK and CDR2 SYGVNS. With 4 bases removed from V and 0 bases from J, the gap between germline ends came to 10 bases. The primer mix had 60 Vbeta and 13 Jbeta primers. The assay was immunoSEQ multiplex PCR, and TCRdb's table has in-frame clones only and misses some. The table records 87,000 or so clones, 64% of them present only once. The rearrangement uses TRBV25-1 and TRBJ1-3; D ambiguous. This TCR was recovered from a man aged 60-69 years in good health and CMV-seronegative. Specimen: PBMCs. The CDR3 spells CASSVAPGSGNTIYF. The CDR3 DNA reads TGTGCCAGCAGTGTAGCACCCGGCTCTGGAAACACCATATATTTT.